The rows below give T cell receptor beta chains drawn from one sample of a study of cytomegalovirus exposure and HLA in healthy donors. The table came from immunoSEQ multiplex PCR; TCRdb's copy has only in-frame clones and leaves some out. In the table there are hundreds of thousands of clones, 60% to 85% of which are singletons. The sequencing sample was made of PBMCs. These receptors were obtained from a man aged 40-55 years in good health and CMV-seronegative. Each CDR3 is given without its conserved first and last residue. The order of the fields is CDR3 length, J gene, clone size, V gene, CDR3 protein. Some rows mark clone size as missing; the rest say once, few, many or name a class of expanded clone.

11	TRBJ2-5	-	TRBV6-5	ASTSTDQETQY
12	TRBJ1-6	-	TRBV5-5	ASSFASTGTPLH
13	TRBJ2-2	-	TRBV19	ASSVSSGRTGELF
13	TRBJ1-2	-	TRBV27	ASSLLSRAPYGYT
14	TRBJ2-7	few	TRBV4-1	ASSQDRQPYSYEQY
15	TRBJ2-2	-	TRBV23-1	ASSPTAGTANTGELF
7	TRBJ1-3	-	TRBV2	ASINTIY
10	TRBJ2-7	-	TRBV9	ASSVTPGEQY
12	-	-	TRBV4-1	ASSRTGGRDEQY
14	TRBJ2-6	-	TRBV11-2	ASSLDRVSGANVLT
10	TRBJ1-2	-	TRBV10-2	ASGAANYGYT
10	TRBJ1-4	-	TRBV30	ASISLNEKLF
12	TRBJ1-5	-	TRBV30	AWSRQGNNQPQH
18	TRBJ1-3	-	TRBV4-3	ASSEGTGDTTNYSGNTIY
11	TRBJ2-7	-	TRBV5-1	ASSLVNSYEQY
13	TRBJ1-3	-	TRBV7-2	ASSFDRDAGNTIY
12	TRBJ2-6	-	TRBV7-3	ASSSGAGANVLT
13	TRBJ2-2	-	TRBV6-6	ASSLAGANTGELF
10	TRBJ2-3	-	TRBV5-6	ASSFGRDTQY
12	TRBJ1-5	-	TRBV10-3	AISEGTGGGAQH
16	TRBJ2-1	-	TRBV4-2	ASSQVLGTRVLRSEQF
14	TRBJ1-2	-	TRBV6-6	ASSRDRGTKGYGYT
11	TRBJ2-7	once	TRBV27	ASSLSYSYEQY
11	TRBJ1-6	-	TRBV5-1	ASSLGGGSPLH
16	TRBJ2-5	-	TRBV7-6	ASRDPGGATSWDETQY
14	TRBJ2-1	-	TRBV4-2	ASSQELGQGTGEQF
14	TRBJ2-2	few	TRBV7-6	ASSLFGRTNTGELF
11	TRBJ2-1	-	TRBV27	ASSSGLGLEQF
11	TRBJ1-6	-	TRBV30	AWRGQDRSPLH
9	TRBJ1-1	-	TRBV20-1	SARDRLRAF
12	TRBJ1-6	-	TRBV7-3	ASSFGTANSPLH
11	TRBJ1-1	-	TRBV5-1	ASSLRMLQKAF
12	TRBJ2-7	-	TRBV13	ASSLGQGQYEQY
12	TRBJ2-7	-	TRBV7-3	ASSRSSGTYEQY
12	TRBJ2-1	-	TRBV19	ASSLTGTNNEQF
16	TRBJ2-4	-	TRBV5-8	ASSPRTDRGRAKNIQY
13	TRBJ1-1	-	TRBV18	ASSPAWGLNTEAF
11	TRBJ1-5	-	TRBV28	ASLGGFNQPQH
14	TRBJ2-2	-	TRBV7-9	ASSFRTSGSYGELF
14	TRBJ2-1	-	TRBV2	ASSDSQVLRHNEQF
10	TRBJ2-7	-	TRBV6-6	ASSYSRHEQY
14	TRBJ2-3	once	TRBV5-4	ASSLGLAENTDTQY
12	-	-	TRBV13	ASSSQTGSNEQY
11	TRBJ1-2	few	TRBV2	ASSIQGDYGYT
14	TRBJ2-5	-	TRBV2	ASKGEARGAQETQY
11	TRBJ2-1	-	TRBV5-6	ASSSVAGNEQF
14	TRBJ1-1	-	TRBV30	AWSQVARDRARVAF
10	TRBJ1-1	-	TRBV5-6	ASSMLNFEAF
13	TRBJ2-3	few	TRBV7-9	ASSLGPGVADTQY
10	TRBJ2-1	few	TRBV28	ASSLIASEQF
17	TRBJ2-3	-	TRBV28	ASSLSATGQGLDTDTQY
10	TRBJ2-7	-	TRBV10-3	AISEFQYEQY
12	TRBJ2-7	-	TRBV5-6	ASSTTGYHYEQY
11	TRBJ2-2	-	TRBV7-2	ASTPTRYGELF
13	TRBJ2-1	-	TRBV27	ASSFAASGHNEQF
12	TRBJ1-3	once	TRBV7-2	ASSPDPGENTIY
13	TRBJ1-2	-	TRBV5-1	ASSLGDRFNYGYT
11	TRBJ2-7	-	TRBV5-5	ASSVGGGREQY
11	TRBJ1-4	-	TRBV7-9	ASSLRRGEKLF